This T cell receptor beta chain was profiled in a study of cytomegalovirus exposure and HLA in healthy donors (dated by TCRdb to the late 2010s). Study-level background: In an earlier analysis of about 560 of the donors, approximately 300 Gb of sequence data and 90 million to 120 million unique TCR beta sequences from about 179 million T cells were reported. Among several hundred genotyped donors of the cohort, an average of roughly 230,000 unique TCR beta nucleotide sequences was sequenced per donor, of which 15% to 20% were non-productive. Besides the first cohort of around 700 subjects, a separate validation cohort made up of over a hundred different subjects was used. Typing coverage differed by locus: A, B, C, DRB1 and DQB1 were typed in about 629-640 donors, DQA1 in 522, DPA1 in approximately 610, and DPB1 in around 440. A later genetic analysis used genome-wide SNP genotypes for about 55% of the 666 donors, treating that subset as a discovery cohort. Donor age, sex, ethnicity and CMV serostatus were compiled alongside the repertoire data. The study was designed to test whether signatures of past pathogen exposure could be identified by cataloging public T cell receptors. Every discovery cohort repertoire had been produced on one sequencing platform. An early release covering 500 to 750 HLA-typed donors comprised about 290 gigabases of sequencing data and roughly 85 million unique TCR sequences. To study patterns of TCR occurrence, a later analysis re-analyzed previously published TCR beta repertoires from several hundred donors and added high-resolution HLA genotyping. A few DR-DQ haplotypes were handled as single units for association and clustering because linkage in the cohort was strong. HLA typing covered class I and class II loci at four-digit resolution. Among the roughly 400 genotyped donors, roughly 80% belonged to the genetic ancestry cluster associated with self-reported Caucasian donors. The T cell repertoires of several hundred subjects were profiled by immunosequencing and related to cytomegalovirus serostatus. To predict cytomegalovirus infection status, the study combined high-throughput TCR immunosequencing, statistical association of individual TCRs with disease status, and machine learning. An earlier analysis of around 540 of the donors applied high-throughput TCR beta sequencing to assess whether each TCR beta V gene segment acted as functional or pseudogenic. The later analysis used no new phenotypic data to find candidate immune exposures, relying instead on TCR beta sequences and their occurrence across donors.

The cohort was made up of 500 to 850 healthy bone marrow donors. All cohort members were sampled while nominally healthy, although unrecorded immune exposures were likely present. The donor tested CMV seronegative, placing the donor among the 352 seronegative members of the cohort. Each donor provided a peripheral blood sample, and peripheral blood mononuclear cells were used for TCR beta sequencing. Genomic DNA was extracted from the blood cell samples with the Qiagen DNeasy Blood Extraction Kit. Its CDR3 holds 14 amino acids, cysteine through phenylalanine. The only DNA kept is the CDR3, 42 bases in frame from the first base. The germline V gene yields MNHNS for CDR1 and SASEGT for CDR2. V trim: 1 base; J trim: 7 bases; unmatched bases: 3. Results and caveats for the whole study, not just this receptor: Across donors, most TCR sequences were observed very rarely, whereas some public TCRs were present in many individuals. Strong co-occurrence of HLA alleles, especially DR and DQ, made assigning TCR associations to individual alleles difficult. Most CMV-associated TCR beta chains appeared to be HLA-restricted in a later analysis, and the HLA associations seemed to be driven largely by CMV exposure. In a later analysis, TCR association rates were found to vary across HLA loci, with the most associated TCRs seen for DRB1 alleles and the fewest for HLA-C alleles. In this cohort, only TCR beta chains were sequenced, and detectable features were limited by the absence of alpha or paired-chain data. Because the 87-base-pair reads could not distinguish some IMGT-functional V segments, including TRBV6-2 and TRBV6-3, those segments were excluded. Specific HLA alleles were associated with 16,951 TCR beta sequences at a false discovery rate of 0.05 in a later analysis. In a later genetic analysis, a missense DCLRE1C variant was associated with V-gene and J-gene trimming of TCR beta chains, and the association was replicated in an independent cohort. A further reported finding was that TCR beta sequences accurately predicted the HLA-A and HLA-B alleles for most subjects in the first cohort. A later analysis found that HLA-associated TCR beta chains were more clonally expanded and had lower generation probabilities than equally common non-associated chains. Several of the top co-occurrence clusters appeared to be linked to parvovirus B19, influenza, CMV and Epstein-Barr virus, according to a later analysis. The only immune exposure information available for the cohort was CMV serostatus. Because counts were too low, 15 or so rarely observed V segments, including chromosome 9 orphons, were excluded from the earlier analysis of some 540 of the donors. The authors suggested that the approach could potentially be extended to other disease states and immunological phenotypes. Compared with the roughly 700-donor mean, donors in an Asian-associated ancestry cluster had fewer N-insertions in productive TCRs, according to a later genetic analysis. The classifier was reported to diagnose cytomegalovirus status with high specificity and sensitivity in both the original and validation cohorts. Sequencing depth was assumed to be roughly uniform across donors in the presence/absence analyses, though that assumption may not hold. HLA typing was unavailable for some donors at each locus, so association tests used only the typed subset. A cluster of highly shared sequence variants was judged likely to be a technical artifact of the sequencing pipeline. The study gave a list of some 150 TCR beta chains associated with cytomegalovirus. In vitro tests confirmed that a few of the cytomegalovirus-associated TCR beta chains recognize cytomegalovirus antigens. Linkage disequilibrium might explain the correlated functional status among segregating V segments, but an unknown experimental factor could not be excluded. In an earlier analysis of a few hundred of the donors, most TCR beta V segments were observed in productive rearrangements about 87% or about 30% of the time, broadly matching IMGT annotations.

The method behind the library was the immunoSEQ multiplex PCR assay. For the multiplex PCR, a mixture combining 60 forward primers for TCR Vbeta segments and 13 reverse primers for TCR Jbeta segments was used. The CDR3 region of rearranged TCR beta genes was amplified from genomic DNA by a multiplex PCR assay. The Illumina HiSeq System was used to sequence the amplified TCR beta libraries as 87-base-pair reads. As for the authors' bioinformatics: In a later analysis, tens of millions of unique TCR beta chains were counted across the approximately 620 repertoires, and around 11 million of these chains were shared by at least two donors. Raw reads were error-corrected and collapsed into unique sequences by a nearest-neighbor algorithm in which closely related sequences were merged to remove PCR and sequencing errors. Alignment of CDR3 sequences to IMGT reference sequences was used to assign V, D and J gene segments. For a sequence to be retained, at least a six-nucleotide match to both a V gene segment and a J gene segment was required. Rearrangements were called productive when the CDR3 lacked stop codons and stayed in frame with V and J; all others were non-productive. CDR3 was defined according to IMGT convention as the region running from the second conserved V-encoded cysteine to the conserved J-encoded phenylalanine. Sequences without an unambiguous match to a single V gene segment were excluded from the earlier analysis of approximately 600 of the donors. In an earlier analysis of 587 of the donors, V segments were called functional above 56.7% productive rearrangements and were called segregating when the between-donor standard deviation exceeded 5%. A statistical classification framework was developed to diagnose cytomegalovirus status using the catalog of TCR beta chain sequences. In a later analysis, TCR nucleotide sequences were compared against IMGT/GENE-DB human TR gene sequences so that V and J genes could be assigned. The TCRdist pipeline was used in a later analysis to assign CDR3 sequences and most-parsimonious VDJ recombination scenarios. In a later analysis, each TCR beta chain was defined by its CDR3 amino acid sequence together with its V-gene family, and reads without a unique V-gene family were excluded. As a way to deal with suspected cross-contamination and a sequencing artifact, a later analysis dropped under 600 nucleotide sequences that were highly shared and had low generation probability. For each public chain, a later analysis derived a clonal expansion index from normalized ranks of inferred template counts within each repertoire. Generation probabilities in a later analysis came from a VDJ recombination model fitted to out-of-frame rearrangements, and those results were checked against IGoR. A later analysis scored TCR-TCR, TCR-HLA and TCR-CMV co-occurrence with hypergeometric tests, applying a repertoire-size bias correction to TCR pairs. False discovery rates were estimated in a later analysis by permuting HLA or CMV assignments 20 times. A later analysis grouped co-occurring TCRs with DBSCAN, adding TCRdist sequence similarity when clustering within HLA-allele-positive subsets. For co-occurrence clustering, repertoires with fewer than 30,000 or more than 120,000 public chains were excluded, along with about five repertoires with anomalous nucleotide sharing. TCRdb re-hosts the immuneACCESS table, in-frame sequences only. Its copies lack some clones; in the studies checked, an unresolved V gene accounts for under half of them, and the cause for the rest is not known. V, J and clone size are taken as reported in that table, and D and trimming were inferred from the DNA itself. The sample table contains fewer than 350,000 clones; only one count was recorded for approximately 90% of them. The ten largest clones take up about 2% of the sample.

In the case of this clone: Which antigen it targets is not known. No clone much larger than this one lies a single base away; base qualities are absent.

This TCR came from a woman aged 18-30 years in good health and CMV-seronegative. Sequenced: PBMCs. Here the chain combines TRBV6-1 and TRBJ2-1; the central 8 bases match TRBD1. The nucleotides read TGTGCCAGCAGTGAAGGGACAGGGTGGAATGAGCAGTTCTTC. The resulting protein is CASSEGTGWNEQFF.